Each of the 13 T cell receptor beta chains below was sequenced from the same sample in a study of blood T cell repertoires in COVID-19. Clones were read by immunoSEQ multiplex PCR, and TCRdb kept only the in-frame ones, dropping some. This table holds approximately 300,000 clones, 80% to 90% found once. The sample comprised peripheral blood. The receptors derive from a man aged 25 to 40 with acute or convalescent COVID-19.

The genes are TRBV19 and TRBJ1-1, with a possible D match to TRBD1 (6 bases). V lost 9 bases and J lost 3, with 14 bases in between. There are 13 residues in the CDR3. Germline values: CDR1 LNHDA, CDR2 SQIVND (reference sequence). In DNA form, the CDR3 reads TGTGCCAGCAGGGGTGGTGTGTACACTGAAGCTTTCTTT. It codes for CASRGGVYTEAFF. Combining the CDR3 with reference TRBV19 and TRBJ1-1 gives the whole variable domain DGGITQSPKYLFRKEGQNVTLSCEQNLNHDAMYWYRQDPGQGLRLIYYSQIVNDFQKGDIAEGYSVSREKKESFPLTVTSAQKNPTAFYLCASRGGVYTEAFFGQGTRLTVV.

The genes are TRBV7-2 and TRBJ1-3, with TRBD1 as a possible D gene (5 bases). CDR1 is SGHTA and CDR2 is FQGNSA in the germline V gene. The CDR3 covers 17 residues. Deletions cut 4 bases from V and 0 bases from J, with 16 bases between. The CDR3 reads CASSYRFLDNSGNTIYF. CDR3 DNA sequence: TGTGCCAGCAGCTATCGTTTTCTGGACAACTCTGGAAACACCATATATTTT.

Concerning this clone: Germline is not matched at one junction end, which may reflect a read error. Other DNA sequences of this sample code for an identical CDR3. The chain links TRBV5-5 to TRBJ1-2; a possible D gene is TRBD1 (5 bases). CDR1 is SGHKS, CDR2 YYEKEE, per germline (reference sequence). The CDR3 is 14 residues long. CDR3 DNA: TGTGCCAGTAGCTTGGGCTCGGGGGTCTATGGCTACACCTTC. It yields the protein CASSLGSGVYGYTF. The full variable domain, completed using reference TRBV5-5 and TRBJ1-2, is DAGVTQSPTHLIKTRGQQVTLRCSPISGHKSVSWYQQVLGQGPQFIFQYYEKEERGRGNFPDRFSARQFPNYSSELNVNALLLGDSALYLCASSLGSGVYGYTFGSGTRLTVV.

As concerns this clone: Other DNA sequences of this sample code for an identical CDR3. The chain carries TRBV2 and TRBJ1-5; maybe TRBD1 (5 bases). The CDR3 is 14 residues long. Per the germline V gene, CDR1 is SNHLY and CDR2 is FYNNEI. The V gene lost 3 bases and the J gene lost 2 bases, with 8 bases spanning the gap. This chain's CDR3 is CASSDRAGNQPQHF. Here the CDR3 DNA reads TGTGCCAGCAGTGACAGGGCGGGCAATCAGCCCCAGCATTTT.

In its sample, this clone was seen once. The chain combines TRBV15 with TRBJ2-7, with 8 bases lining up with TRBD1. This CDR3 is built from 15 residues. Trimming removed 3 bases from V and 2 bases from J; junction bases left unmatched: 6. In germline, CDR1 is LNHNV, CDR2 YYDKDF (reference sequence). CDR3 DNA: TGTGCCACCAGCAGCCCGGACAGGGCCACCTACGAGCAGTACTTC. Translation gives CATSSPDRATYEQYF.

This chain connects TRBV18 to TRBJ1-2; D remains unclear. Germline V CDR1 and CDR2: KGHSH, LQKENI. V dropped 3 bases and J dropped 2 bases, with 13 bases sitting between them. There are 15 residues in the CDR3. For the CDR3, the DNA is TGTGCCAGCTCACCTAGTCCGACTATCAACTATGGCTACACCTTC. Translated: CASSPSPTINYGYTF.

The gene calls are TRBV6-6 and TRBJ1-1; D might be TRBD1 (5 bases). This CDR3 has 14 residues. Trimming shortened V by 2 bases and J by 5 bases, and 12 bases separated the two germline ends. The germline CDR1 and CDR2 sequences are MNHNY and SVGAGI (reference sequence). The CDR3 DNA is TGTGCCAGCAGTTACGGCAGGGTCGTAACTGAAGCTTTCTTT. Translated, it gives CASSYGRVVTEAFF.

The CDR3 bases are TGTGCCAGCAGCTCGAGGTCAGGGAGGGATGAAAAACTGTTTTTT. Translating it yields CASSSRSGRDEKLFF. This sequence joins TRBV5-4 and TRBJ1-4; TRBD1 is a possible D gene (5 bases). The germline gives CDR1 SGHNT, CDR2 YYREEE (reference sequence). Trimming shortened V by 3 bases and J by 6 bases, and 15 bases separated the two germline ends. The CDR3 has 15 residues.

The chain's CDR3 is CASTGLGGGEVYTIYF. CDR3 in DNA: TGTGCCAGCACCGGGCTTGGGGGGGGCGAAGTGTACACCATATATTTT. The rearrangement links TRBV6-6 to TRBJ1-3, with TRBD1 as a possible D gene (6 bases). Trimming stripped 7 bases from V and 8 bases from J, with 24 bases between. The CDR3 has 16 residues. Germline CDR1 reads MNHNY; CDR2 reads SVGAGI (reference sequence).

The chain employs TRBV29-1 and TRBJ1-1, with D possibly being TRBD1 (5 bases). The CDR3 totals 13 residues. Germline lookup yields CDR1 SQVTM and CDR2 ANQGSEA. Deletions cut 7 bases from V and 4 bases from J, with 16 bases between. The DNA of the CDR3 is TGCAGCGAAAGCAGGAGGGGTGGCACTGAAGCTTTCTTT. This translates into CSESRRGGTEAFF.

V is TRBV28 and J is TRBJ1-5, with 7 bases identical to TRBD1. This CDR3 spans 17 amino acids. CDR1 is MDHEN and CDR2 is SYDVKM in the germline V gene. After removal of 3 bases from V and 0 bases from J, the junction contained 8 bases not matched to a gene. The CDR3 reads CASSLARGTYSNQPQHF. The CDR3 region has the DNA TGTGCCAGCAGTTTGGCCAGGGGGACTTATAGCAATCAGCCCCAGCATTTT.

This rearrangement joins TRBV11-2 to TRBJ2-7, with D possibly matching TRBD1 (5 bases). CDR3 length: 14 residues. Germline V CDR1 and CDR2: SGHAT, FQNNGV. Trimming shortened V by 3 bases and J by 7 bases, and 16 bases separated the two germline ends. The CDR3 spells CASSFDRTFGEQYF. DNA of the CDR3: TGTGCCAGCAGCTTCGACAGAACTTTTGGTGAGCAGTACTTC.

A note on this clone: This CDR3 is also generated by other DNA sequences in the sample. The chain couples TRBV19 to TRBJ1-1; D is uncertain. Germline CDR1 reads LNHDA; CDR2 reads SQIVND (reference sequence). V was clipped by 3 bases and J by 8 bases, with 10 bases between them. The CDR3 has 12 amino acids. The CDR3 DNA is TGTGCCAGTAGTATCGGGGTCACGGAAGCTTTCTTT. It encodes CASSIGVTEAFF.